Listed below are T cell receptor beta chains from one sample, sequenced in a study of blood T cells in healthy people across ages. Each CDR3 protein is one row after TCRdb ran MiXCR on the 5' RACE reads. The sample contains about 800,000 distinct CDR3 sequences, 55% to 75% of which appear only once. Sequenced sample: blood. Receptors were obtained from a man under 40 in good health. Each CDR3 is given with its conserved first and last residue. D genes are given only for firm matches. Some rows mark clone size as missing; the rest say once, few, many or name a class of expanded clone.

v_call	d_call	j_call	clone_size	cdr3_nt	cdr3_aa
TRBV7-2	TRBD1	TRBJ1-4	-	TGTGCCAGCAGCTTAGAACAGGGGAATGAAAAACTGTTTTTT	CASSLEQGNEKLFF
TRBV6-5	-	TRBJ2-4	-	TGTGCCAGCAGTTACTCGGGGATTCAGGGTGTGGGCATTCAGTACTTC	CASSYSGIQGVGIQYF
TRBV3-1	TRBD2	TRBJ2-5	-	TGTGCCAGCAGTCCAGCTCTAGCGGGGGGGCCATTCGGAGAGACCCAGTACTTC	CASSPALAGGPFGETQYF
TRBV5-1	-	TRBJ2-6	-	TGCGCCAGCAGCTTGGCCGTGGCAACCGGGGCCAACGTCCTGACTTTC	CASSLAVATGANVLTF
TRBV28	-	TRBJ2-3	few	TGTGCCAGCAGTCCTGACTATCCTGGCGATACGCAGTATTTT	CASSPDYPGDTQYF
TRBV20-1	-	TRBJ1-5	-	TGCAGTGCTAGAGATACCTCCAGACTTAGCAATCAGCCCCAGCATTTT	CSARDTSRLSNQPQHF
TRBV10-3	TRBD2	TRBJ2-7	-	TGTGCCATCAGGGGGACTAGCGGCCCTCCCTACGAGCAGTACTTC	CAIRGTSGPPYEQYF
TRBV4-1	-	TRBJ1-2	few	TGCGCCAGCAGCCTCTACCTAGCGGACAGCTATGGCTACACCTTC	CASSLYLADSYGYTF
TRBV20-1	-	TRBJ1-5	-	TGCAGTGCTGGAGGAAAGCAGGGACATCAGCCCCAGCATTTT	CSAGGKQGHQPQHF
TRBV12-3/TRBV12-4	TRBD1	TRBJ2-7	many	TGTGCCAGTGACGACCGGACAGGGGTCGAGCAGTACTTC	CASDDRTGVEQYF
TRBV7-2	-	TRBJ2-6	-	TGTGCCAGCAGCCCCCGGGGAGCAAGGGCCAACGTCCTGACTTTC	CASSPRGARANVLTF
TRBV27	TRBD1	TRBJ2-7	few	TGTGCCAGCAGTTTACGAGGGGGCCGTGGCCCCTACTACGAGCAGTACTTC	CASSLRGGRGPYYEQYF
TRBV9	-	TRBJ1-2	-	TGTGCCAGCAGCGAGTACCGTACAGGGAACTATGGCTACACCTTC	CASSEYRTGNYGYTF